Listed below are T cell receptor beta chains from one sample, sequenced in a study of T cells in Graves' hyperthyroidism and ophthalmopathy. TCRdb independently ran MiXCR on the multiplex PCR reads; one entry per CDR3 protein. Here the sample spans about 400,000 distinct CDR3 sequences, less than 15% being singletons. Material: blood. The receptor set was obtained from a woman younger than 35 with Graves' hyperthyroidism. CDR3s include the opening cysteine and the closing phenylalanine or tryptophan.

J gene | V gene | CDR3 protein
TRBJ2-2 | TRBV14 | CASSQDPGAYTGELFF
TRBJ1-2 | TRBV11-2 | CASTTVGQGNGYTF
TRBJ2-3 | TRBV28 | CASSSARAPDTQYF
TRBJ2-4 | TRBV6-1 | CASSEALLSKSLAGPSKNIQYF
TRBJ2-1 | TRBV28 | CASSGDSYNEQFF
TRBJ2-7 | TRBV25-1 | CASSARDSGEQYF
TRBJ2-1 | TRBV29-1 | CSVTSENYNEQFF
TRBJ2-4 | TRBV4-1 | CASSQDEGAWNIQYF
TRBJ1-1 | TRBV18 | CASSGQETNTEAFF
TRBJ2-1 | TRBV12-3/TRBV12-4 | CASGSGRNEQFF
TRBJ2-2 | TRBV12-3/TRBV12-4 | CASTPDAGELFF
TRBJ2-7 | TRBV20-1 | CSASADTYEQYF
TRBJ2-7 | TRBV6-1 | CASSLGLAQSYEQYF
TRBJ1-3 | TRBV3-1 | CASSQDGSSGNTIYF
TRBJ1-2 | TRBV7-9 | CASSRRGMRGGYTF
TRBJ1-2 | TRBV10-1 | CASSPGQTGYTF
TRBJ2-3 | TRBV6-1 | CASRREAGASYPSTDTQYF
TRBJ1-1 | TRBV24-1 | CATREGSQGLAFF
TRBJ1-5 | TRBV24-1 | CATSDSTGLQPQHF